These 30 T cell receptor beta chains were sequenced from one sample in a study of regulatory T cells in long-lasting Graves disease. Building the TCR beta libraries relied on iRepertoire HTBI primers, and CDR3 regions underwent Arm-PCR. TCRdb analysed the multiplex PCR reads with MiXCR anew, one entry per CDR3 protein. This sample has about 540,000 distinct CDR3 sequences, with approximately 15% found just once. Time point indicated: newly diagnosed GD, antithyroid drugs for less than 3 months. Extracted PBMC RNA gave rise to the TCR library. The same data also went into a second study, on T cells in Graves' hyperthyroidism and ophthalmopathy.

The sample was peripheral blood mononuclear cells (PBMCs), taken at new diagnosis, from a patient treated with antithyroid drugs. These receptors came from a man aged 25 to 40 with Graves disease.

This clonotype was seen repeatedly, ten times or more. The rearrangement joins TRBV20-1 to TRBJ2-7; perhaps TRBD1 as D (6 bases). V was shortened by 0 bases and J by 4 bases, with 13 bases between the two germline ends. Germline CDR1 reads DFQATT; CDR2 reads SNEGSKA (reference sequence). The CDR3 has 14 residues. In nucleotides, the CDR3 is TGCAGTGCTAGAGATGTACAGGGAAGTTACGAGCAGTACTTC. Residues: CSARDVQGSYEQYF.

This clonotype was seen at least ten times. This sequence joins TRBV12-3 or TRBV12-4 and TRBJ1-4; TRBD1 matches at 8 bases. CDR3 length: 17 amino acids. V dropped 5 bases and J dropped 8; count of bases not matched to a gene: 16. The DNA of the CDR3 is TGTGCCAGCAGTCCAACCACCGGACAGGGAAAGGAAGAAAAACTGTTTTTT. This gives the protein CASSPTTGQGKEEKLFF.

This clonotype has a count of ten or more. This sequence joins TRBV6-5 and TRBJ2-1; 9 nucleotides agree with TRBD2. This CDR3 is built from 16 residues. With 2 bases clipped from V and 4 bases from J, the junction kept 6 bases outside the gene matches. In germline, CDR1 is MNHEY, CDR2 SVGAGI. CDR3: CASSYPYAGGYNEQFF. The CDR3 DNA reads TGTGCCAGCAGTTACCCCTATGCGGGAGGGTACAATGAGCAGTTCTTC.

This clonotype turned up a few times. A much larger clonotype is one base distant, so this may be a read error. V and J are TRBV7-2 and TRBJ2-1, with D perhaps matching TRBD2 (5 bases). The V end was cut by 2 bases, the J end by 3 bases, with 8 bases between. Germline assignment: CDR1 SGHTA and CDR2 FQGNSA. The CDR3 has 14 amino acids. The CDR3 region has the DNA TGTGCCAGCAGCTTAAGCCGGGGCTACAATGAGCAGTTCTTC. It translates to CASSLSRGYNEQFF. Using reference TRBV7-2 and TRBJ2-1 for the parts outside the CDR3, the full variable domain is GAGVSQSPSNKVTEKGKDVELRCDPISGHTALYWYRQSLGQGLEFLIYFQGNSAPDKSGLPSDRFSAERTGGSVSTLTIQRTQQEDSAVYLCASSLSRGYNEQFFGPGTRLTVL.

The chain is built from TRBV4-1 and TRBJ1-6; D is uncertain. The CDR3 has 15 residues. CDR1 is MGHRA and CDR2 is YSYEKL in the germline V gene. V lost 1 base, J lost 7 bases, and 11 bases lay in between. This CDR3 is CASSQGVALNSPLHF. In DNA, the CDR3 is TGCGCCAGCAGCCAAGGTGTGGCCCTAAATTCACCCCTCCACTTT.

This clonotype was detected ten times or more. CDR3: CASSSGNQPQHF. The CDR3 DNA reads TGTGCCAGCAGTTCGGGAAATCAGCCCCAGCATTTT. The rearrangement links TRBV12-3 or TRBV12-4 to TRBJ1-5; D not certain. Trimming cost V 4 bases and J 4 bases, with 5 bases left between them. The CDR3 runs to 12 residues.

This clonotype showed up many times. V gene TRBV12-3 or TRBV12-4 combines with J gene TRBJ2-4; tentative D call: TRBD1 (5 bases). Trimming took 3 bases from V and 5 from J, leaving 11 bases between them. The CDR3 runs to 14 residues. The DNA of the CDR3 is TGTGCCAGCAGTTTGAGTCTACAGGAAAACATTCAGTACTTC. Translating gives CASSLSLQENIQYF.

This clonotype was found many times. The DNA of the CDR3 is TGTGCCAGCAGCTCGATAGCGGGAGTGGGCACAGATACGCAGTATTTT. The encoded protein is CASSSIAGVGTDTQYF. The chain combines TRBV7-2 with TRBJ2-3; TRBD2 agrees at 9 bases. Losses at the gene ends were 4 bases for V and 1 base for J; bases not matched to a gene: 6. Germline loops: CDR1 SGHTA, CDR2 FQGNSA. The CDR3 runs 16 residues.

This clonotype was detected many times. The V call is TRBV18, the J call TRBJ2-3, with 7 bases matching TRBD1. Germline V CDR1 and CDR2: KGHSH, LQKENI. The CDR3 has 15 residues. V shed 0 bases and J 5 bases; nucleotides not matched to a gene: 5. The CDR3: CASSPPRTGRDTQYF. The CDR3 nucleotides are TGTGCCAGCTCACCACCGAGGACAGGAAGAGATACGCAGTATTTT.

This clonotype has ten or more counts. The chain employs TRBV27 and TRBJ2-7; unclear D gene. Germline V gene lookup returns CDR1 MNHEY and CDR2 SMNVEV (reference sequence). The CDR3 is 17 amino acids. Trimming cost V 5 bases and J 2 bases, with 22 bases left between them. CDR3 DNA: TGTGCCAGCAGTAAATACTGGGCGGAGCAGGTGGCCTACGAGCAGTACTTC. This encodes CASSKYWAEQVAYEQYF.

This clonotype has ten or more counts. J is TRBJ1-5 and V is TRBV28, with D perhaps matching TRBD1 (5 bases). The CDR3 sequence is 15 residues long. Trimming pared 8 bases from V and 4 bases from J, leaving 18 bases between. CDR1 MDHEN and CDR2 SYDVKM come from the germline V gene. CDR3 amino acids: CASVRDASPNQPQHF. CDR3 bases: TGTGCCAGCGTCCGGGACGCGAGCCCGAATCAGCCCCAGCATTTT. The full variable domain, in which reference TRBV28 and TRBJ1-5 provide the parts outside the CDR3, is DVKVTQSSRYLVKRTGEKVFLECVQDMDHENMFWYRQDPGLGLRLIYFSYDVKMKEKGDIPEGYSVSREKKERFSLILESASTNQTSMYLCASVRDASPNQPQHFGDGTRLSIL.

In its sample, this clonotype was seen many times. Mismatch with germline at one junction end may stem from a read error. This sequence joins TRBV2 and TRBJ2-7, with D uncertain. The CDR3 spans 13 residues. CDR1 is SNHLY and CDR2 is FYNNEI in the germline V gene. The CDR3 DNA follows: TGTGCCAGCAGTGAAATACGCGGCATCTTGCGGCACTTC. Protein sequence: CASSEIRGILRHF.

With regard to this clonotype: This may come from a read error, since a much larger clone is one base off. The CDR3: CASSLVGGADEQYF. Here the CDR3 DNA reads TGTGCCAGCAGCTTGGTTGGGGGGGCGGACGAGCAGTACTTC. The V and J genes are TRBV5-5 and TRBJ2-7; TRBD2 is a possible D gene (7 bases). The V end was cut by 0 bases, the J end by 5 bases, with 12 bases between. Germline CDR1 SGHKS, CDR2 YYEKEE (reference sequence). The CDR3 is made up of 14 amino acids. The full variable domain, rest sourced from reference TRBV5-5 and TRBJ2-7, is DAGVTQSPTHLIKTRGQQVTLRCSPISGHKSVSWYQQVLGQGPQFIFQYYEKEERGRGNFPDRFSARQFPNYSSELNVNALLLGDSALYLCASSLVGGADEQYFGPGTRLTVT.

This clonotype was observed at least ten times. The chain is built from TRBV27 and TRBJ2-7; maybe TRBD2 (5 bases). The CDR3 sequence is 13 residues long. In germline, CDR1 is MNHEY, CDR2 SMNVEV (reference sequence). V was clipped by 4 bases and J by 5 bases, with 12 bases between them. CDR3 bases: TGTGCCAGCAGTTATCGGGGTGGTCACGAGCAGTACTTC. Translated: CASSYRGGHEQYF.

This clonotype occurred many times. The chain joins TRBV7-9 to TRBJ2-1, with 9 bases that match TRBD2. The CDR3 sequence is 15 residues long. Per the germline V gene, CDR1 is SEHNR and CDR2 is FQNEAQ (reference sequence). The V segment lost 2 bases and the J segment 5 bases; nucleotides outside the gene matches: 4. The CDR3 region is CASSLLAGNNNEQFF. The CDR3 DNA follows: TGTGCCAGCAGCTTACTAGCGGGGAATAACAATGAGCAGTTCTTC. Full variable domain (missing parts from reference TRBV7-9 and TRBJ2-1): DTGVSQNPRHKITKRGQNVTFRCDPISEHNRLYWYRQTLGQGPEFLTYFQNEAQLEKSRLLSDRFSAERPKGSFSTLEIQRTEQGDSAMYLCASSLLAGNNNEQFFGPGTRLTVL.

This clonotype has a count of ten or more. This sequence joins TRBV2 and TRBJ2-1, with D tentatively TRBD2 (5 bases). CDR1 and CDR2 from the germline V gene are SNHLY and FYNNEI. There are 13 residues in the CDR3. V lost 5 bases to trimming and J lost 6 bases, with 11 bases between them. The CDR3, as DNA: TGTGCCAGCAGTTTCACTAGTCTCAATGAGCAGTTCTTC. It yields the protein CASSFTSLNEQFF.

This clonotype was counted a few times. V usage is TRBV19 and J usage is TRBJ2-1, with 8 bases identical to TRBD2. Germline-derived CDR1 and CDR2 are LNHDA and SQIVND (reference sequence). This CDR3 spans 14 amino acids. Losses at the gene ends were 7 bases for V and 6 bases for J; bases not matched to a gene: 8. The CDR3 DNA reads TGTGCCAGTACCATAGCGGGATATCTCAATGAGCAGTTCTTC. Amino acids: CASTIAGYLNEQFF.

In this sample, this clonotype turned up many times. The chain employs TRBV5-1 and TRBJ1-2, with TRBD1 matching 9 bases. The germline gives CDR1 SGHRS, CDR2 YFSETQ. With 4 bases clipped from V and 4 bases from J, the junction kept 8 bases outside the gene matches. The CDR3 is 15 residues long. CDR3 DNA: TGCGCCAGCAGCCAGGACAGGGGATTCGCCTATGGCTACACCTTC. Its translation is CASSQDRGFAYGYTF.

This clonotype was counted ten times or more. The CDR3 here is CASNPGAVTEAFF. The CDR3 nucleotides are TGTGCCAGCAATCCGGGGGCGGTGACTGAAGCTTTCTTT. This rearrangement joins TRBV6-1 to TRBJ1-1, with D perhaps matching TRBD1 (6 bases). Per the germline V gene, CDR1 is MNHNS and CDR2 is SASEGT. The CDR3 has 13 amino acids. V lost 7 bases to trimming and J lost 5 bases, with 14 bases between them.

V is TRBV3-1 and J is TRBJ2-1, with no clear D. The CDR3 length is 15 residues. Germline CDR1 LGHDT, CDR2 YNNKEL (reference sequence). Deletions cut 4 bases from V and 4 bases from J, with 14 bases between. This CDR3 reads CASSREAVLYNEQFF. The CDR3 DNA reads as TGTGCCAGCAGCCGCGAGGCAGTCCTGTACAATGAGCAGTTCTTC.

This clonotype was recorded once. The CDR3 DNA reads TGTGCCTCCCGTGATGCGGCTGGGGCCAACGTCCTGACTTTC. Encoded protein: CASRDAAGANVLTF. V and J are TRBV19 and TRBJ2-6, with no clear D. Germline loops: CDR1 LNHDA, CDR2 SQIVND (reference sequence). The V end lost 11 bases, the J end lost 2 bases, and 13 bases lay between the germline ends. CDR3 length equals 14 residues.

This clonotype has only a few counts. The V gene is TRBV10-3, the J gene TRBJ2-5; maybe TRBD1 (6 bases). This CDR3 has 14 amino acids. The V and J ends lost 5 bases and 2 bases respectively, with 12 bases between them. Per germline, CDR1 ENHRY and CDR2 SYGVKD. CDR3 nucleotide sequence: TGTGCCATCAGTTCCGGGACATATCAAGAGACCCAGTACTTC. Encoded protein: CAISSGTYQETQYF.

This chain links TRBV10-3 with TRBJ2-1, with 11 bases matching TRBD2. The CDR3 is 15 residues long. After removal of 4 bases from V and 15 bases from J, the junction contained 14 bases not matched to a gene. Germline V gene sequence: CDR1 ENHRY, CDR2 SYGVKD. In DNA, the CDR3 is TGTGCCATCAGTGTACGCGAACTAGCGGGAGCTGGGCCGTTCTTC. Translation gives CAISVRELAGAGPFF.

This clonotype occurred many times. This rearrangement joins TRBV15 to TRBJ1-2, with 9 bases lining up with TRBD1. V was pared by 4 bases and J by 6 bases, with 12 bases of the junction left unmatched. Germline loops: CDR1 LNHNV, CDR2 YYDKDF (reference sequence). CDR3 length: 16 residues. The CDR3 region is CATSNRDRVYLHGYTF. The CDR3 DNA is TGTGCCACCAGCAACCGGGACAGGGTATATCTCCATGGCTACACCTTC.

The chain links TRBV28 to TRBJ1-5; 7 nucleotides agree with TRBD1. Germline trimming cut 8 bases from V and 4 bases from J; bases unmatched to any gene: 11. Germline CDR1 and CDR2: MDHEN and SYDVKM. The CDR3 is 15 amino acids. CDR3 sequence reads: CASGGAGGGNQPQHF. The CDR3 nucleotides read TGTGCCAGCGGCGGCGCAGGGGGGGGGAATCAGCCCCAGCATTTT. Full variable domain (outside the CDR3, taken from reference TRBV28 and TRBJ1-5): DVKVTQSSRYLVKRTGEKVFLECVQDMDHENMFWYRQDPGLGLRLIYFSYDVKMKEKGDIPEGYSVSREKKERFSLILESASTNQTSMYLCASGGAGGGNQPQHFGDGTRLSIL.

This clonotype has a count of ten or more. The chain joins TRBV10-3 to TRBJ2-7; weak D call: TRBD2 (6 bases). The CDR3 consists of 18 residues. Germline CDR1 and CDR2: ENHRY and SYGVKD. The germline V and J ends were trimmed by 10 bases and 0 bases, with 28 bases remaining between them. The CDR3 reads CATRSDTGLSTSSYEQYF. CDR3 in DNA: TGTGCCACGCGTTCCGATACGGGACTTAGCACCAGCTCCTACGAGCAGTACTTC.

At least ten counts were recorded for this clonotype. The chain couples TRBV6-1 to TRBJ1-4; no reliable D call. Trimming left V 6 bases short and J 5 bases short, with 10 bases between. This CDR3 is 13 amino acids long. The germline V gene has CDR1 MNHNS and CDR2 SASEGT. CDR3 sequence: CASSTTPNEKLFF. The CDR3 nucleotides are TGTGCCAGCAGCACAACGCCAAATGAAAAACTGTTTTTT.

This clonotype was seen once. One end of the junction does not line up with germline, which may come from a read error. V is TRBV27 and J is TRBJ2-3; D unclear. The germline V gene encodes CDR1 MNHEY and CDR2 SMNVEV (reference sequence). The CDR3 sequence is 14 residues long. CDR3 region: CASSLSGYTDTQYF. The CDR3 region has the DNA TGTGCCAGCAGCTTATCGGGTTACACAGATACGCAGTATTTT.

This clonotype has ten or more counts. This chain uses TRBV11-2 with TRBJ2-1; D is unclear. The V gene's germline CDR1 is SGHAT and CDR2 FQNNGV. Trimming cost V 4 bases and J 4 bases, with 17 bases left between them. This CDR3 has 16 amino acids. For the CDR3, the DNA is TGTGCCAGCAGCTCAGTCGGAACGTCGGGTTACAATGAGCAGTTCTTC. Its protein is CASSSVGTSGYNEQFF.

This chain joins TRBV6-2 or TRBV6-3 and TRBJ2-1, with 8 bases lining up with TRBD2. With 3 bases clipped from V and 9 bases from J, the junction kept 7 bases outside the gene matches. CDR1 MNHEY and CDR2 SVGEGT come from the germline V gene. This CDR3 has 14 residues. The chain's CDR3 is CASSYPAGVVEQFF. Here the CDR3 DNA reads TGTGCCAGCAGTTATCCAGCGGGAGTAGTTGAGCAGTTCTTC.